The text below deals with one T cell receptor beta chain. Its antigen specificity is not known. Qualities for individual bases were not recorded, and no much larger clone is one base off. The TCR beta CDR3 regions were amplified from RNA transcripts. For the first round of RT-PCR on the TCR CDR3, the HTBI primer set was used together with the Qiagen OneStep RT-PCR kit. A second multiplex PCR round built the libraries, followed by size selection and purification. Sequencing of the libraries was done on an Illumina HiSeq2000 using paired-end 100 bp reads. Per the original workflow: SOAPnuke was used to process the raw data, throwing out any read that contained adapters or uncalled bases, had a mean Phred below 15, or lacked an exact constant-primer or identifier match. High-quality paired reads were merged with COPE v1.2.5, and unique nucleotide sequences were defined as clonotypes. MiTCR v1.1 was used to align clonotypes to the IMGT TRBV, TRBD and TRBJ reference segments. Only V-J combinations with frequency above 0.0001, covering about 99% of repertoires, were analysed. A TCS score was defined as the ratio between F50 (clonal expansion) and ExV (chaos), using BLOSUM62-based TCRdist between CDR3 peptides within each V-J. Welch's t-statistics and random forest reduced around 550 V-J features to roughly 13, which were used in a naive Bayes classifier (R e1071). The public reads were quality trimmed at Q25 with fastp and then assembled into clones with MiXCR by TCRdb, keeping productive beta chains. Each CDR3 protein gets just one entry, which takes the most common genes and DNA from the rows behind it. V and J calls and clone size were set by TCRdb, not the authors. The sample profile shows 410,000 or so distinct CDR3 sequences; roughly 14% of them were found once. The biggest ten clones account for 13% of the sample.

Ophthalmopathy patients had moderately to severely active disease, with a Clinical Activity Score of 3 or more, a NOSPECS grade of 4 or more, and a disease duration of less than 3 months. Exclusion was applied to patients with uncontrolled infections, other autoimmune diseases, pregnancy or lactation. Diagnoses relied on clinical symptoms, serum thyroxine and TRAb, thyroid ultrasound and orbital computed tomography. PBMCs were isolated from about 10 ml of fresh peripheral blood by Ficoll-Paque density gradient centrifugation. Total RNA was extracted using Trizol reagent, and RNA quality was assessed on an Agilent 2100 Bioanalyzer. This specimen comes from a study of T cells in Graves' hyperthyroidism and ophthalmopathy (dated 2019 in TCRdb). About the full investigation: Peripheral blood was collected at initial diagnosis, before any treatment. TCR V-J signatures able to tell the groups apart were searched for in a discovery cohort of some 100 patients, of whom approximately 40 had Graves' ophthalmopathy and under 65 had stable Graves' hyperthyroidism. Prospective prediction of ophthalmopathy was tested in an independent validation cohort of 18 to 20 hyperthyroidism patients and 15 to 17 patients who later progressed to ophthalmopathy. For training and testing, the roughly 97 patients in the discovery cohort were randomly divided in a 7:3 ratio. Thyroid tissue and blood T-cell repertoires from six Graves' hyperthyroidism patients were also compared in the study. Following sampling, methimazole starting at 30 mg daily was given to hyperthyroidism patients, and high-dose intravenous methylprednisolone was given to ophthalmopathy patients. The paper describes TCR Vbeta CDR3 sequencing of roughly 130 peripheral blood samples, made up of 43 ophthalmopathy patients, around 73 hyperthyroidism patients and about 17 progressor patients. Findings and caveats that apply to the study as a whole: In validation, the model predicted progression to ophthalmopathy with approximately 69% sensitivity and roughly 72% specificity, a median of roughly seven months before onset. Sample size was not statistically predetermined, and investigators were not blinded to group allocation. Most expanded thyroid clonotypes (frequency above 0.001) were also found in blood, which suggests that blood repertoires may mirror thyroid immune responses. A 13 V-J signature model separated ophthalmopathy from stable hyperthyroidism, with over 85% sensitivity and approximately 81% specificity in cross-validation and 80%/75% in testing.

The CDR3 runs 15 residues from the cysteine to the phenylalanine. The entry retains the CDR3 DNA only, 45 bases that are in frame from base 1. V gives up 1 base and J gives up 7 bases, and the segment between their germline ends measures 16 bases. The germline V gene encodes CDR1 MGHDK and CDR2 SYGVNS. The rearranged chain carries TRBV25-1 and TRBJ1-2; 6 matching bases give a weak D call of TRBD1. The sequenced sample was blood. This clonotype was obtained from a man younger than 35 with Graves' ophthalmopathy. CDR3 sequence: CASSESNRERAGYTF. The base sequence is TGTGCCAGCAGTGAATCCAACAGGGAAAGAGCTGGCTACACCTTC.